The text below deals with one T cell receptor beta chain. Its specificity is not known. CDR3 length equals 12 residues. Germline assignment: CDR1 SGHAT and CDR2 FQNNGV. V was clipped by 5 bases and J by 11 bases, with 13 bases between them. In the naive CD8 group, cells lacked CD45RO and were positively selected for CCR7, so terminally differentiated effector memory CD45RA+ cells were left out. The repertoire was sequenced with immunoSEQ multiplex PCR; TCRdb's copy has only in-frame clones and lacks some. The table includes millions of clones, just over 90% detected once. This sample is part of a study of shared clonotypes between healthy human individuals. Study-wide results and caveats: Non-shared clonotypes showed lower generation probabilities than clonotypes common to all four donors. Generally, naive subsets came out with larger estimated richness than memory subsets.

The source is a man aged 18 to 35 in good health. Some clones in this sample may be carry-over from other donors' samples. This chain uses TRBV11-2 with TRBJ2-4; D possibly matches TRBD1 or TRBD2 (5 bases each). The sequenced sample consisted of naive CD8+ T cells from PBMCs. The chain's CDR3 is CASSVHEGLQYF. The CDR3 DNA follows: TGTGCCAGCAGCGTTCATGAGGGACTTCAGTACTTC.